This is a list of T cell receptor beta chains from one sample in a study of blood T cell repertoires in COVID-19. TCRdb's copy holds only in-frame clones and misses some; the assay was immunoSEQ multiplex PCR. The table lists 200,000 to 250,000 clones, approximately 77% of them singletons. Sequencing was carried out using peripheral blood. The origin of the receptors is a woman of 80 years or more with acute or convalescent COVID-19. Both conserved end residues are part of each CDR3. Each record gives: CDR3 DNA, CDR3 protein, V gene, J gene, clone size, D gene. D genes are given only for firm matches. Where a row states a size, it is once, few, many or the class of an expanded clone; other rows omit it.

DNA: TGTGCCAGCAGCGCCCGTCCCGGGGAGCTGTTTTTT; CDR3: CASSARPGELFF; V: TRBV9; J: TRBJ2-2; size: NA; D: NA
DNA: TGTGCCAGTAGTATACCCGGGCGGGGAGCTTTCTTT; CDR3: CASSIPGRGAFF; V: TRBV19; J: TRBJ1-1; size: few; D: NA
DNA: TGTGCCAGCAGCCCTTCTGCTGGCCCCACGCAGTATTTT; CDR3: CASSPSAGPTQYF; V: TRBV7-3; J: TRBJ2-3; size: once; D: NA
DNA: TGTGCCAGCAGCCACTCCGGGACAGGGAATGAAAAACTGTTTTTT; CDR3: CASSHSGTGNEKLFF; V: TRBV4-2; J: TRBJ1-4; size: few; D: TRBD1
DNA: TGTGCCAGCAGTTACACTCTTACTGCTAACACTGAAGCTTTCTTT; CDR3: CASSYTLTANTEAFF; V: TRBV6-6; J: TRBJ1-1; size: NA; D: NA
DNA: TGTGCCAGCAGCCAAGCGGGTCCGCGACAGATCTCCTATGGCTACACCTTC; CDR3: CASSQAGPRQISYGYTF; V: TRBV3-1/TRBV3-2; J: TRBJ1-2; size: NA; D: NA
DNA: TGTGCCAGCAGGGGGACAGGGCAAGAGACCCAGTACTTC; CDR3: CASRGTGQETQYF; V: TRBV12-3/TRBV12-4; J: TRBJ2-5; size: NA; D: TRBD1
DNA: TGTGCCAGCAGCCCCGGACTAGACTCAGATACGCAGTATTTT; CDR3: CASSPGLDSDTQYF; V: TRBV6-5; J: TRBJ2-3; size: NA; D: TRBD2
DNA: TGTGCCAGCAGCCAAGGACCCTCTCAGGTAGACTATGGCTACACCTTC; CDR3: CASSQGPSQVDYGYTF; V: TRBV3-1/TRBV3-2; J: TRBJ1-2; size: once; D: NA
DNA: TGCGCCAGCAGCTTGAGGGCGGGCACGAACACTGAAGCTTTCTTT; CDR3: CASSLRAGTNTEAFF; V: TRBV5-1; J: TRBJ1-1; size: NA; D: NA
DNA: TGTGCCAGCAGCTCGAGAACTAGCGGGGTAGGCAATGAGCAGTTCTTC; CDR3: CASSSRTSGVGNEQFF; V: TRBV7-2; J: TRBJ2-1; size: few; D: TRBD2
DNA: TGTGCCAGCAGCAAAGGGGATAGGGGACAAATTGTTAACACCGGGGAGCTGTTTTTT; CDR3: CASSKGDRGQIVNTGELFF; V: TRBV21-1; J: TRBJ2-2; size: NA; D: NA
DNA: TGTGCCACGGGGGAGATGGGTGGCTACACCTTC; CDR3: CATGEMGGYTF; V: TRBV6-5; J: TRBJ1-2; size: few; D: NA
DNA: TGTGCCACCAGCGCCAGGACAGGCGAGAACACCGGGGAGCTGTTTTTT; CDR3: CATSARTGENTGELFF; V: TRBV15; J: TRBJ2-2; size: few; D: TRBD1
DNA: TGCAGCGTTCGGTGGGGGGGCGCCTACAATGAGCAGTTCTTC; CDR3: CSVRWGGAYNEQFF; V: TRBV29-1; J: TRBJ2-1; size: NA; D: NA
DNA: TGTGCCAGCAGCGTAGAGTCGGGACAGGGAAACTACGAGCAGTACTTC; CDR3: CASSVESGQGNYEQYF; V: TRBV9; J: TRBJ2-7; size: NA; D: TRBD1
DNA: TGTGCCAGCAGCCTCTTTGGGTCTACTATCCATGAGCAGTTCTTC; CDR3: CASSLFGSTIHEQFF; V: TRBV14; J: TRBJ2-1; size: NA; D: NA
DNA: TGCGCCAGCAGCCAAGAGACAGGGGGCTTCGAGCAGTACTTC; CDR3: CASSQETGGFEQYF; V: TRBV4-3; J: TRBJ2-7; size: once; D: TRBD1
DNA: TGTGCCAGCAGCTTAGAGAGGGATTCCTACGAGCAGTACTTC; CDR3: CASSLERDSYEQYF; V: TRBV7-2; J: TRBJ2-7; size: NA; D: NA
DNA: TGTGCCAGCAGTTCGTCCGGGAGCTATGGCTACACCTTC; CDR3: CASSSSGSYGYTF; V: TRBV6-5; J: TRBJ1-2; size: NA; D: NA
DNA: TGTGCCAGCTCCTTGGGACAGGCGAAAGATCAGCCCCAGCATTTT; CDR3: CASSLGQAKDQPQHF; V: TRBV18; J: TRBJ1-5; size: NA; D: TRBD1
DNA: TGTGCCAGCAGTGAAGGTCCGGATCAGCCCCAGCATTTT; CDR3: CASSEGPDQPQHF; V: TRBV6-1; J: TRBJ1-5; size: NA; D: NA
DNA: TGTGCCATCAGTACGACAGGGTCTGATGAAAAACTGTTTTTT; CDR3: CAISTTGSDEKLFF; V: TRBV10-3; J: TRBJ1-4; size: few; D: TRBD1
DNA: TGTGCCAGCAGTTTTTCTGGCCGAAATGAGCAGTTCTTC; CDR3: CASSFSGRNEQFF; V: TRBV12-3/TRBV12-4; J: TRBJ2-1; size: NA; D: NA
DNA: TGTGCCAGCAGCCCCGGACTAGCCTTGGGAGAGCAGTACTTC; CDR3: CASSPGLALGEQYF; V: TRBV7-2; J: TRBJ2-7; size: NA; D: TRBD2
DNA: TGTGCCACCAGTGACCGGGACAGGGATCAGCCCCAGCATTTT; CDR3: CATSDRDRDQPQHF; V: TRBV24-1; J: TRBJ1-5; size: NA; D: TRBD1
DNA: TGCGCCAGCAAGGGGGAAACTGAAGCTTTCTTT; CDR3: CASKGETEAFF; V: TRBV5-1; J: TRBJ1-1; size: NA; D: NA
DNA: TGTGCCAGCAGCGCACAGGGCTCGAATGAAAAACTGTTTTTT; CDR3: CASSAQGSNEKLFF; V: TRBV9; J: TRBJ1-4; size: NA; D: NA